These T cell receptor beta chains were read from a single sample in a study of cytomegalovirus exposure and HLA in healthy donors. Produced via immunoSEQ multiplex PCR; TCRdb's table is partial and in-frame only. The sample consists of tens of thousands of clones, 55% to 75% of them appearing once. Sequenced: PBMCs. The receptors come from a woman aged 25 to 45 in good health and CMV-seronegative. The CDR3 runs from the conserved cysteine through the conserved F or W. A D gene is named only where the DNA matches it firmly. For some rows the clone size is stated as once, few or many, or as a class when expanded; others skip it.

j_call	d_call	v_call	clone_size	cdr3_nt	cdr3_aa
TRBJ1-2	TRBD1	TRBV7-8	NA	TGTGCCAGCAGCTTAGCGACAGGGTCAGGCTACACCTTC	CASSLATGSGYTF
TRBJ1-1	NA	TRBV6-5	few	TGTGCCAGCAGTGGGACGGGACTCATGAACACTGAAGCTTTCTTT	CASSGTGLMNTEAFF
TRBJ1-2	NA	TRBV4-1	NA	TGCGCCAGCAGCCAAGATCCCCAGGGATTAAGTGGCTACACCTTC	CASSQDPQGLSGYTF
TRBJ1-2	TRBD1	TRBV5-1	NA	TGCGCCAGCAGCCCACAGGGGGCAGACTATGGCTACACCTTC	CASSPQGADYGYTF
TRBJ1-4	NA	TRBV5-1	few	TGCGCCAGCAGCCCGGACAGAGCGGCAACTAATGAAAAACTGTTTTTT	CASSPDRAATNEKLFF
TRBJ1-5	NA	TRBV10-3	NA	TGTGCCATCAGTCCCGGGGGTGGACAGCCCCAGCATTTT	CAISPGGGQPQHF
TRBJ1-1	TRBD1	TRBV5-1	few	TGCGCCAGCAGCCCTGAAAGACAGGGGGCATTGGGAAAGGACACTGAAGCTTTCTTT	CASSPERQGALGKDTEAFF
TRBJ2-6	TRBD1	TRBV29-1	NA	TGCAGCGTTATGGACAGGGTGGATTTGGGAGGCAACGTCCTGACTTTC	CSVMDRVDLGGNVLTF
TRBJ1-4	NA	TRBV30	NA	TGTGCCTGGAGCGTGGGGGGTTCAACTAATGAAAAACTGTTTTTT	CAWSVGGSTNEKLFF
TRBJ1-1	TRBD1	TRBV20-1	NA	TGCAGTGCTGCGACAGGGACTGAAGCTTTCTTT	CSAATGTEAFF
TRBJ2-6	NA	TRBV2	once	TGTGCCAGCAGTGGGCGGCAACTCTCTGGGGCCAACGTCCTGACTTTC	CASSGRQLSGANVLTF
TRBJ2-3	TRBD2	TRBV5-1	NA	TGCGCCAGCAGCTTGGGGGGGGGAAGCACAGATACGCAGTATTTT	CASSLGGGSTDTQYF
TRBJ1-6	NA	TRBV30	once	TGTGCCTGGAGGGCCATGGGAGATTCACCCCTCCACTTT	CAWRAMGDSPLHF
TRBJ2-1	NA	TRBV11-3	NA	TGTGCCAGCAGCTTAAAGGACGGAGGGGCCAATGAGCAGTTCTTC	CASSLKDGGANEQFF
TRBJ1-4	NA	TRBV7-2	NA	TGTGCCAGCAGCTATGACAGCAATAATGAAAAACTGTTTTTT	CASSYDSNNEKLFF
TRBJ1-1	NA	TRBV6-1	once	TGTGCCAGCAGTACCCCCAGGGACTTGAACACTGAAGCTTTCTTT	CASSTPRDLNTEAFF
TRBJ1-2	TRBD1	TRBV9	few	TGTGCCAGCAGCCATACAGGGGGCAACTATGGCTACACCTTC	CASSHTGGNYGYTF
TRBJ2-5	TRBD1	TRBV28	NA	TGTGCCAGCAGTTCGTCAGGACAGGGAAGAGAGACCCAGTACTTC	CASSSSGQGRETQYF
TRBJ2-7	NA	TRBV7-2	NA	TGTGCCAGCAGCTCCTGGGGCCCTGTCTCCTACGAGCAGTACTTC	CASSSWGPVSYEQYF
TRBJ1-1	NA	TRBV19	NA	TGTGCCAGTAGACTAGGAGGAAACACTGAAGCTTTCTTT	CASRLGGNTEAFF
TRBJ2-7	TRBD1	TRBV2	few	TGTGCCAGCAGTGTAGGCCCGCGGGACAGGCCAAACTACGAGCAGTACTTC	CASSVGPRDRPNYEQYF
TRBJ2-2	NA	TRBV7-2	NA	TGTGCCAGCAGCTTAGATGGCCGAGGGAACGGGGAGCTGTTTTTT	CASSLDGRGNGELFF
TRBJ2-5	NA	TRBV9	NA	TGTGCCAGCAGCGTAGAGGGGGGGGGAAAGGGAGAGACCCAGTACTTC	CASSVEGGGKGETQYF
TRBJ2-7	NA	TRBV11-1	NA	TGTGCCAGCAGCTTAGCGACAACCTACGAGCAGTACTTC	CASSLATTYEQYF
TRBJ1-2	TRBD1	TRBV27	NA	TGTGCCACCTCGACAGGGGTAGGCCCTAACTATGGCTACACCTTC	CATSTGVGPNYGYTF
TRBJ2-7	TRBD1	TRBV27	NA	TGTGCCAGCAAATCGAATCTGGGACAGGGAGCCTACGAGCAGTACTTC	CASKSNLGQGAYEQYF
TRBJ1-1	NA	TRBV19	NA	TGTGCCTCTGGGAGGGGCCTGAACACTGAAGCTTTCTTT	CASGRGLNTEAFF
TRBJ1-1	TRBD1	TRBV29-1	few	TGCAGCGTTAACAGGGGGCTGAACACTGAAGCTTTCTTT	CSVNRGLNTEAFF
TRBJ1-3	NA	TRBV4-1	once	TGCGCCAGCAGCCCCGAAAGTAGACAGACGTATTCCTCTGGAAACACCATATATTTT	CASSPESRQTYSSGNTIYF